This TCR beta chain was retrieved from a study of a mutant IDH1 vaccine in newly diagnosed glioma. About the research overall: The first vaccination came 4-6 weeks after radiotherapy alone, or with temozolomide cycles. Standard pretreatment was either radiotherapy, temozolomide, or, for most, radiochemotherapy with temozolomide.

Notes on this clone: Antigen: not known.

Time point denoted: week 47, end of study. Vaccination comprised doses that each held 300 ug of mutant IDH1 20-mer peptide, plus topical imiquimod. V was pared by 1 base and J by 8 bases, with 11 bases between. Germline V gene lookup returns CDR1 MNHEY and CDR2 SVGAGI. This CDR3 contains 13 residues. This table comes from immunoSEQ multiplex PCR, and its TCRdb copy is limited to in-frame clones, with some not included. Among over 30,000 clones listed, 80% to 95% were seen once. Specimen: PBMCs, collected from a glioma patient whose treatment included an IDH1 peptide vaccine. The chain links TRBV6-5 to TRBJ1-2; D perhaps matches TRBD1 (5 bases). The source of this sequence is a woman aged 40 to 49 with glioma. The chain's CDR3 is CASSYLGRYGYTF. CDR3 DNA sequence: TGTGCCAGCAGTTACTTGGGGCGTTACGGCTACACCTTC.